This TCR beta chain appears in the sequencing data of a study of T cell responses to AZD1222 COVID-19 vaccine. General study findings and limits: All repertoire sampling was performed exclusively after the peak T cell response. Donors were chiefly white British, with a greater number of females, and clonal diversity was perhaps underestimated. Spike as a whole was targeted by vaccine-associated CD4 TCRs, dominant at 160-218 and 743-854. Spike-specific TCR breadth and depth were elevated following two AZD1222 doses.

The method was immunoSEQ multiplex PCR; TCRdb's version includes in-frame clones alone and lacks a portion of them. The sample comprises fewer than 150,000 clones, about 93% of which are singletons, and approximately 0.85% rests with the top ten. A note on this clone: Its antigen remains unidentified.

Per the germline V gene, CDR1 is DFQATT and CDR2 is SNEGSKA (reference sequence). This CDR3 has 15 amino acids. Trimming took 3 bases from V and 0 from J, leaving 14 bases between them. The receptor comes from an adult in good health. Sequences were derived from peripheral blood, sampled on day 0 of AZD1222 vaccination. The chain combines TRBV20-1 with TRBJ1-1; D unclear. The CDR3 sequence: CSASRRVVMNTEAFF. The CDR3 DNA reads as TGCAGTGCTAGTCGACGGGTGGTGATGAACACTGAAGCTTTCTTT.